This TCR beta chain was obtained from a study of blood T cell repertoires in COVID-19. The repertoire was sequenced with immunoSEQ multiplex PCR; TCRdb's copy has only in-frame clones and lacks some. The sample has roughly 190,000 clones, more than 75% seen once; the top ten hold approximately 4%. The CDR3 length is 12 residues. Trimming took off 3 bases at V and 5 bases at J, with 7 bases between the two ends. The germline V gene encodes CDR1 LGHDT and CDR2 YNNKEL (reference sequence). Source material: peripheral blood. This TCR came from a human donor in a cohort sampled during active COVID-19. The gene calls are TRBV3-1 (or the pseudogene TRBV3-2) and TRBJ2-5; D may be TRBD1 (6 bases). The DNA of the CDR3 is TGTGCCAGCAGCCACCAGGGGGAGACCCAGTACTTC. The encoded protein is CASSHQGETQYF.